This T cell receptor beta chain was obtained from a study of cytomegalovirus exposure and HLA in healthy donors. Details on this clone: Antigen specificity is unknown.

PCR was performed using 60 Vbeta and 13 Jbeta primers. Produced via immunoSEQ multiplex PCR; TCRdb's table is partial and in-frame only. The table lists just over 65,000 clones, about 81% of them singletons. Study conclusions and caveats: Immune exposure information comprised only CMV serostatus. Data from an earlier analysis indicated that most TCR beta V segments were productive either about 87% or about 30% of the time. According to the study, approximately 150 TCR beta chains were cytomegalovirus-associated.

In germline, CDR1 is WSHSY, CDR2 SAAADI. CDR3 length equals 19 residues. V dropped 4 bases and J dropped 1 base, with 25 bases sitting between them. Material: PBMCs. The V gene is TRBV10-2, the J gene TRBJ1-1, with TRBD1 as a possible D gene (6 bases). The sequence derives from a human donor in good health. The CDR3 region has the DNA TGCGCCAGCAGTGTAGGCAGGGGTGGGGAGAACTTACCGAACACTGAAGCTTTCTTT. It is translated as CASSVGRGGENLPNTEAFF.